This T cell receptor beta chain was identified during a study of shared clonotypes between healthy human individuals. The CDR3 has 13 residues. The J segment lost 7 bases and the V segment lost 7 bases, leaving 10 bases of the junction unmatched. The germline CDR1 and CDR2 sequences are GTSNPN and SVGIG (reference sequence). The table came from immunoSEQ multiplex PCR; TCRdb's copy has only in-frame clones and leaves some out. The data contain millions of clones, roughly 94% of them singletons. As defined, naive CD8 cells were CD45RO-negative and positively selected for CCR7, with terminally differentiated effector memory CD45RA+ cells excluded.

The sequenced sample was naive CD8+ T cells sorted from blood. This receptor was obtained from a man between 18 and 29 years old in good health. V gene TRBV30 combines with J gene TRBJ1-2; 9 bases match TRBD1. The DNA of the CDR3 is TGTGCCTTAATACAGGGGGCGCCTCGTGGCTACACCTTC. This gives the protein CALIQGAPRGYTF.